These T cell receptor beta chains were read from a single sample in a study of blood T cells in healthy people across ages. TCRdb re-derived calls from the 5' RACE reads in MiXCR, one entry per CDR3 protein. In the table there are over a million distinct CDR3 sequences, roughly 43% of which are singletons. Sample: blood. All receptors come from a woman under 30 in good health. The CDR3 runs from the conserved cysteine through the conserved F or W. The D gene is left open where the match is weak. The size entry is marked missing in some rows and otherwise reads once, few, many or a size class.

cdr3_nt: TGTGCCATCAGTGAGTCAACAGACTATGGCTACACCTTC
cdr3_aa: CAISESTDYGYTF
v_call: TRBV10-3
clone_size: .
d_call: .
j_call: TRBJ1-2

cdr3_nt: TGCAGTGCTAGGGACACTGGCACAGATACGCAGTATTTT
cdr3_aa: CSARDTGTDTQYF
v_call: TRBV20-1
clone_size: many
d_call: .
j_call: TRBJ2-3

cdr3_nt: TGTGCCAGCAGCCAAGATCCCCCCCGGGCGGTTCAAGAGACCCAGTACTTC
cdr3_aa: CASSQDPPRAVQETQYF
v_call: TRBV14
clone_size: .
d_call: .
j_call: TRBJ2-5

cdr3_nt: TGTGCCAGCAGCTCGTCTAGCGGGGTGAGCTCCTACGAGCAGTACTTC
cdr3_aa: CASSSSSGVSSYEQYF
v_call: TRBV7-9
clone_size: few
d_call: TRBD2
j_call: TRBJ2-7

cdr3_nt: TGTGCCAGCAGTGAATCGGCCAGGGAGAGTTCACCCCTCCACTTT
cdr3_aa: CASSESARESSPLHF
v_call: TRBV25-1
clone_size: many
d_call: .
j_call: TRBJ1-6

cdr3_nt: TGTGCCAGCAGCTTAGTTCGGCAGCTAATTAACTATGGCTACACCTTC
cdr3_aa: CASSLVRQLINYGYTF
v_call: TRBV7-9
clone_size: few
d_call: .
j_call: TRBJ1-2

cdr3_nt: TGCGCCAGCCGGCAGGCCTCGAACACCGGGGAGCTGTTTTTT
cdr3_aa: CASRQASNTGELFF
v_call: TRBV4-3
clone_size: .
d_call: .
j_call: TRBJ2-2

cdr3_nt: TGTGCCAGCAGTTTCCAGCGGGAGTTCGAGCAGTACTTC
cdr3_aa: CASSFQREFEQYF
v_call: TRBV27
clone_size: few
d_call: TRBD2
j_call: TRBJ2-7

cdr3_nt: TGTGCCAGCAGCTCCCTCAGGGTTTTGGCTAACTATGGCTACACCTTC
cdr3_aa: CASSSLRVLANYGYTF
v_call: TRBV11-2
clone_size: .
d_call: .
j_call: TRBJ1-2

cdr3_nt: TGTGCCAGCAGCTCGTTTTCCGGGACAGCCAAAAACATTCAGTACTTC
cdr3_aa: CASSSFSGTAKNIQYF
v_call: TRBV7-9
clone_size: .
d_call: .
j_call: TRBJ2-4

cdr3_nt: TGTGCCAGCAGCCCGGACAGGGTCAGAAACACCATATATTTT
cdr3_aa: CASSPDRVRNTIYF
v_call: TRBV7-9
clone_size: once
d_call: TRBD1
j_call: TRBJ1-3